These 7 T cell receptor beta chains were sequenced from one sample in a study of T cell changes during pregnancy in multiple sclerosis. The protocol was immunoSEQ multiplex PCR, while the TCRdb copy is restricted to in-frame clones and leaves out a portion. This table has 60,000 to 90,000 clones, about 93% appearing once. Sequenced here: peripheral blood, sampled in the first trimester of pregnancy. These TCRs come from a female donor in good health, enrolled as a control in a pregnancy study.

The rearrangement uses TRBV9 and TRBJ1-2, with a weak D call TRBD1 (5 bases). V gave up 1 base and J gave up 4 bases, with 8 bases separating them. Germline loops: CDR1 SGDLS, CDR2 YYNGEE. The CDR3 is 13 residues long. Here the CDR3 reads CASSVPGFYGYTF. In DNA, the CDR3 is TGTGCCAGCAGCGTACCAGGGTTCTATGGCTACACCTTC. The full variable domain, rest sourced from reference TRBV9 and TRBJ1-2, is DSGVTQTPKHLITATGQRVTLRCSPRSGDLSVYWYQQSLDQGLQFLIQYYNGEERAKGNILERFSAQQFPDLHSELNLSSLELGDSALYFCASSVPGFYGYTFGSGTRLTVV.

The CDR3 DNA reads TGTGCCAGCAGTTCCGGGACTATGTGGAAAGAGCAGTACTTC. It yields the protein CASSSGTMWKEQYF. The chain combines TRBV28 with TRBJ2-7; 7 nucleotides align to TRBD2. This CDR3 is 14 amino acids long. J was trimmed by 7 bases and V by 4 bases; bases with no gene match: 10. Germline V CDR1 and CDR2: MDHEN, SYDVKM.

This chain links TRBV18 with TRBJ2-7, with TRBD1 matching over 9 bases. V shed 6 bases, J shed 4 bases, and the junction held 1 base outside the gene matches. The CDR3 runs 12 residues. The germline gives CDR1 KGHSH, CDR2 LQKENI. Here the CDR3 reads CASSGQGYEQYF. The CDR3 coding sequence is TGTGCCAGCTCGGGACAGGGTTACGAGCAGTACTTC.

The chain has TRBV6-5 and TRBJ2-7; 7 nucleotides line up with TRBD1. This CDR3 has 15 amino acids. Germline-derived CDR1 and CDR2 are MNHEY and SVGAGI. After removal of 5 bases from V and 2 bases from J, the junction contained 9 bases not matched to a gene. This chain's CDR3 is CASSIRDSGTYEQYF. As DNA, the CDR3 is TGTGCCAGCAGTATCCGGGACAGCGGAACCTACGAGCAGTACTTC.

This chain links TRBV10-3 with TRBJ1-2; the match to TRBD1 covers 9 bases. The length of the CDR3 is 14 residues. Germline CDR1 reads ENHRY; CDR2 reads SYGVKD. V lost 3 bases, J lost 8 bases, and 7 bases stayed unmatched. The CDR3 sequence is CAISERDRAEGYTF. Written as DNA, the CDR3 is TGTGCCATCAGTGAACGGGACAGGGCGGAGGGCTACACCTTC.

CDR3: CASSPSEGHLKNGYTF. DNA for the CDR3: TGTGCCAGCAGCCCCAGCGAGGGACATTTGAAGAATGGCTACACCTTC. This chain links TRBV7-9 with TRBJ1-2; TRBD1 might be the D (6 bases). CDR1 is SEHNR and CDR2 is FQNEAQ in the germline V gene (reference sequence). There are 16 residues in the CDR3. The V end lost 5 bases, the J end lost 6 bases, and 22 bases lay between the germline ends.

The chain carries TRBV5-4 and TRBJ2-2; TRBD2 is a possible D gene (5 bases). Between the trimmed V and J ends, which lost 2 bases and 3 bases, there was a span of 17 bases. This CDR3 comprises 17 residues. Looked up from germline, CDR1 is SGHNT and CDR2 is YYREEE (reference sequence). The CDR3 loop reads CASSLPEGQKDTGELFF. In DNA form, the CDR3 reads TGTGCCAGCAGCTTACCCGAGGGCCAAAAGGACACCGGGGAGCTGTTTTTT.